This is a list of T cell receptor beta chains from one sample in a study of T cell responses to AZD1222 COVID-19 vaccine. The assay was immunoSEQ multiplex PCR, and TCRdb's table has in-frame clones only and misses some. This sample has 180,000 or so clones, with around 94% found just once. Sample: peripheral blood, taken on day 0 of AZD1222 vaccination. These TCRs come from an adult in good health. CDR3s include the opening cysteine and the closing phenylalanine or tryptophan. Fields, in order: clone size, J gene, D gene, V gene, CDR3 DNA, CDR3 protein. D genes are given only for firm matches. The size of a clone is reported for some rows only, either as once, few or many, or as a class for expanded clones.

.	TRBJ2-3	.	TRBV10-3	TGTGCCGTAAGTGCCGGGGCAGATACGCAGTATTTT	CAVSAGADTQYF
.	TRBJ1-2	TRBD1	TRBV5-1	TGCGCCAGCAGCCCCCGGACAGGGGATGGCTACACCTTC	CASSPRTGDGYTF
.	TRBJ1-2	TRBD1	TRBV28	TGTGCCAGCAGTTTTCCGGGACAGTTCGTTGGCGGCTACACCTTC	CASSFPGQFVGGYTF
.	TRBJ2-1	TRBD2	TRBV11-3	TGTGCCAGCAGTTATCTAGCGGGCGGTTACAATGAGCAGTTCTTC	CASSYLAGGYNEQFF
.	TRBJ1-1	.	TRBV4-1	TGCGCCAGCAGCCAAGTTGGCAAGCAGAACACTGAAGCTTTCTTT	CASSQVGKQNTEAFF
.	TRBJ2-3	.	TRBV3-1/TRBV3-2	TGTGCCAGCAGCCCCGGGGGCCTCACAGATACGCAGTATTTT	CASSPGGLTDTQYF
.	TRBJ2-6	TRBD1	TRBV19	TGTGCCAGTAGTATCCGACAGGGGACTGGGGCCAACGTCCTGACTTTC	CASSIRQGTGANVLTF
.	TRBJ2-3	TRBD2	TRBV7-9	TGTGCCAGCAGCTTAGGGGAGGGCAGCACAGATACGCAGTATTTT	CASSLGEGSTDTQYF
.	TRBJ1-1	.	TRBV7-6	TGTGCCAGCAGCTTAGAACAGGACACTGAAGCTTTCTTT	CASSLEQDTEAFF
few	TRBJ2-1	.	TRBV12-3/TRBV12-4	TGTGCCAGCAGTCTCGCGGGTGGGAATGAGCAGTTCTTC	CASSLAGGNEQFF
.	TRBJ1-6	TRBD1	TRBV29-1	TGCAGCGTCGCCTGGGCAGGGGGGAATTCACCCCTCCACTTT	CSVAWAGGNSPLHF
.	TRBJ2-6	.	TRBV27	TGTGCCAGCAGTTCCCCGACGGGGGCCAACGTCCTGACTTTC	CASSSPTGANVLTF
few	TRBJ1-1	.	TRBV4-2	TGTGCCAGCAGCCCCCGGGGGAGGAGAGGACTTGAGAACACTGAAGCTTTCTTT	CASSPRGRRGLENTEAFF
.	TRBJ1-5	.	TRBV11-2	TGTGCCAGCAGCTTAATTGCAGATAGCAATCAGCCCCAGCATTTT	CASSLIADSNQPQHF
.	TRBJ2-3	TRBD1	TRBV5-1	TGCGCCAGCAGCTACGGACAGGGGTCAGATACGCAGTATTTT	CASSYGQGSDTQYF
.	TRBJ2-1	TRBD1	TRBV3-1/TRBV3-2	TGTGCCAGCAGCCAAGACCTAGCCAGGGACAGCCAGTTCTTC	CASSQDLARDSQFF
.	TRBJ1-1	TRBD1	TRBV28	TGTGCCAGCAGTTCGGTGGGGACAGACCGGAACACTGAAGCTTTCTTT	CASSSVGTDRNTEAFF
.	TRBJ2-5	.	TRBV28	TGTGCCAGCAGGAGTAGCGGAGGGGGAGAAGAGACCCAGTACTTC	CASRSSGGGEETQYF
.	TRBJ1-3	.	TRBV18	TGTGCCAGCTCACCGGGACGCAGCACAGGGCCATCCATATATTTT	CASSPGRSTGPSIYF
.	TRBJ1-4	TRBD1	TRBV11-2	TGTGCCAGCAGCCCGACCAGGGGGACTAATGAAAAACTGTTTTTT	CASSPTRGTNEKLFF
.	TRBJ2-2	TRBD2	TRBV2	TGTGCCAGCAAAAGGACTAGCGGGTTCGGGGTGGCCGGGGAGCTGTTTTTT	CASKRTSGFGVAGELFF
.	TRBJ2-5	TRBD2	TRBV5-1	TGCGCCAGCAGCCAAGGACTAGCCGCGGGCCAAGAGACCCAGTACTTC	CASSQGLAAGQETQYF
.	TRBJ2-1	.	TRBV27	TGTGCCAGCAGTATTAGGGGGTCATACAATGAGCAGTTCTTC	CASSIRGSYNEQFF